This is a list of T cell receptor beta chains from one sample in a study of blood T cell repertoires in COVID-19. Libraries were prepared by immunoSEQ multiplex PCR; TCRdb keeps only in-frame clonotypes and omits some of them. Of 25,000 to 35,000 clones in the sample, approximately 84% are singletons; the top ten hold 16%. The sample was peripheral blood. Receptor source: a woman aged 55 to 70 with acute or convalescent COVID-19. The conserved cysteine and the conserved F or W are not part of the CDR3 here.

>TRBV7-9|TRBJ2-7
ASRSDRVFDEQY
>TRBV30|TRBJ2-5
AWSVAGGGTQY
>TRBV6-5|TRBJ1-2
ASSYSRHYGYT
>TRBV2|TRBJ1-1
ASILFGGNTEAF
>TRBV6-4|TRBJ2-3
ASSAGTGGTNTQY
>TRBV29-1|TRBJ2-1
SVGLAGAVEGEQF
>TRBV28|TRBJ2-4
ASSFRAGAKNIQY
>TRBV19|TRBJ1-2
ASSGARQGLNYGYT
>TRBV28|TRBJ1-2
ASSLGQGGGYGYT
>TRBV4-1|TRBJ1-5
ASSQDVERGPFNQPQH
>TRBV11-2|TRBJ2-1
ASSLSDRPGQF
>TRBV29-1|TRBJ2-3
SVEIAGGVGTQY
>TRBV4-1|TRBJ2-1
ASTLSRGLPPNEQF
>TRBV6-5|TRBJ1-2
ATRTGPAGNYGYT
>TRBV5-1|TRBJ2-7
ASSSYSLGQGINEQY
>TRBV2|TRBJ2-7
ASSQYEQY
>TRBV6-5|TRBJ1-4
ASSNGQGFTKLF
>TRBV11-2|TRBJ2-2
ASSLYSGELF
>TRBV6-1|TRBJ1-3
ASSDQGSSGNTIY
>TRBV30|TRBJ1-2
AWSVQGKVGYT
>TRBV24-1|TRBJ1-1
ATSDVRRTGTEAF
>TRBV29-1|TRBJ2-5
SVGPGQPFETQY
>TRBV27|TRBJ1-2
ASRQTGANYGYT
>TRBV14|TRBJ2-7
ASSQQALVQY
>TRBV5-6|TRBJ1-4
ASSMTARKGNEKLF
>TRBV4-2|TRBJ1-2
ASSRETTGKIGYT
>TRBV5-4|TRBJ2-1
ASSLGGPRDEQF
>TRBV6-5|TRBJ1-6
ASSYSGQPFNSPLH
>TRBV28|TRBJ1-5
ASSGTVRGNQPQH
>TRBV2|TRBJ2-1
ASRDRINEQF
>TRBV5-1|TRBJ2-3
ASSPGSSPWTDTQY
>TRBV7-9|TRBJ1-1
ASSPQGALSEAF
>TRBV29-1|TRBJ1-1
SAPGTANTEAF
>TRBV12-3/TRBV12-4|TRBJ1-2
ASTQGNDGYT
>TRBV18|TRBJ2-3
ASSPLGGFTDTQY
>TRBV5-1|TRBJ1-1
ASTPQTGVNTEAF
>TRBV7-9|TRBJ1-4
ASSLRSGNEKLF
>TRBV5-8|TRBJ2-5
ASSRGRGALRETQY
>TRBV4-2|TRBJ1-1
ASSQELGRWNTEAF
>TRBV15|TRBJ2-1
ATSREISGGYNEQF
>TRBV2|TRBJ1-4
ASSEQGGNEKLF
>TRBV5-4|TRBJ2-3
ASSLTRTSGGAEDTQY
>TRBV18|TRBJ1-2
ASSPVEAGPRYGYT
>TRBV5-1|TRBJ1-3
ASSLVAGPGNTIY
>TRBV4-1|TRBJ1-5
ASSQEGTEGNQPQH
>TRBV18|TRBJ2-5
ASSPVAGAGGTQY
>TRBV5-1|TRBJ2-1
ASSLARQDNEQF
>TRBV5-6|TRBJ1-6
ASSSTGANSPLH